This TCR beta chain was captured in a study of blood T cell repertoires in COVID-19. Study details: Some COVID-19 samples were acute and others convalescent; all came from the United States, Italy and Spain. The cDNA or gDNA used as material had been derived from T cells, B-cell-depleted T cells, or PBMCs.

As handled by the study authors: Amplification of reference gene primers provided the estimated nucleated cell counts. The method was immunoSEQ multiplex PCR; TCRdb's version includes in-frame clones alone and lacks a portion of them. V, J and clone size are taken as reported in that table, and D and trimming were inferred from the DNA itself. Among about 70,000 clones, about four fifths were seen once, and the ten largest hold 18%. The sequenced sample was peripheral blood. This clonotype originated in an older man who had recovered from COVID-19.

CDR3 in amino acids: CASSQDFGGRRYEQYF. In DNA, the CDR3 is TGTGCCAGCAGCCAAGATTTTGGGGGCAGAAGGTACGAGCAGTACTTC. The rearrangement links TRBV4-2 to TRBJ2-7, with D possibly matching TRBD1 (6 bases). The CDR3 length is 16 residues. Trimming took 0 bases from V and 4 from J, leaving 16 bases between them. The germline V gene encodes CDR1 LGHNA and CDR2 YNFKEQ.